The sequence of this T cell receptor beta chain was determined in a study of shared clonotypes between healthy human individuals. Study outcomes and limitations: The study found 4.5% to 5% of naive CD4 clonotypes shared across several donors.

Details on this clone: What it recognizes is unknown.

Assay runs were performed at deep level. Libraries were prepared by immunoSEQ multiplex PCR; TCRdb keeps only in-frame clonotypes and omits some of them. The sample includes millions of clones, just over 90% of them seen just once. This TCR came from a man between 18 and 35 years old in good health. The sequenced sample consisted of naive CD4+ T cells sorted from blood. This sample's subset: CD45RA+ positively selected.

DNA of the CDR3: TGTGCCAGCAGCTTAACTTACCCGGACGGCGCGGGTCGGGAGCTGTTTTTT. It is translated as CASSLTYPDGAGRELFF. The rearrangement links TRBV7-9 to TRBJ2-2, with a possible D match to TRBD2 (5 bases). Germline V gives CDR1 SEHNR, CDR2 FQNEAQ (reference sequence). V was trimmed by 2 bases and J by 9 bases, leaving 22 bases between them. The CDR3 is 17 residues long.